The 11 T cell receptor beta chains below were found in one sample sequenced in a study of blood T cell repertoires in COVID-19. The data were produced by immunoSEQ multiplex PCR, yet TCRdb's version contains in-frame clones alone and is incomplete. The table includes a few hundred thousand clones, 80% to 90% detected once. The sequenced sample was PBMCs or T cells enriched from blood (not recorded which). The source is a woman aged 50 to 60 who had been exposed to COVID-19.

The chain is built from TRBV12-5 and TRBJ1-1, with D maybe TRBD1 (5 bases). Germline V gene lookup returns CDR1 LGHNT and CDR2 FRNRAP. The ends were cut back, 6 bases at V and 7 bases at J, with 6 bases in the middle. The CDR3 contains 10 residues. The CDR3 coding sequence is TGTGCTAGTGGGGACAATGAAGCTTTCTTT. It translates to CASGDNEAFF.

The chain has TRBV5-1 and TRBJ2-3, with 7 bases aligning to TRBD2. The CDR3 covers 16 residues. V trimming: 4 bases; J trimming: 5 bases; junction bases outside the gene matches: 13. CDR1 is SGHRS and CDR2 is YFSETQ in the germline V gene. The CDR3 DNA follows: TGCGCCAGCAGCCGAGCTGGGGGGAGGGAGGGAGATACGCAGTATTTT. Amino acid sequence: CASSRAGGREGDTQYF.

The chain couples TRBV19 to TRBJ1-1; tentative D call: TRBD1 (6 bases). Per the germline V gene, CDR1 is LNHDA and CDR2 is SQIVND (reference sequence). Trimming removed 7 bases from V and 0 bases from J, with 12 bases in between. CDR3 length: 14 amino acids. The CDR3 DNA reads TGTGCCAGTACCCCGAGACAGGTGAACACTGAAGCTTTCTTT. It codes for CASTPRQVNTEAFF.

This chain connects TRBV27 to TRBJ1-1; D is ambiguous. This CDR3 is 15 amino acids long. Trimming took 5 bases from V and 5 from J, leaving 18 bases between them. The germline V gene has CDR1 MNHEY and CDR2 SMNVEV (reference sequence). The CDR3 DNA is TGTGCCAGCAGTCTCCCCCGCGGCCTCTGGACTGAAGCTTTCTTT. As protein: CASSLPRGLWTEAFF.

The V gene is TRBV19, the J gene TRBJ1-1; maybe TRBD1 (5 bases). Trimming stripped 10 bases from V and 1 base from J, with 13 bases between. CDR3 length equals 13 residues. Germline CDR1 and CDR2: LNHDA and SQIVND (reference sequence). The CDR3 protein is CATGGFSNTEAFF. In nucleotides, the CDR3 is TGTGCCACCGGGGGTTTCTCGAACACTGAAGCTTTCTTT.

CDR3 coding DNA: TGTGCCAGCAGCTTATTCGGGACAGGGGCTAATGAGCAGTTCTTC. This gives the protein CASSLFGTGANEQFF. This chain uses TRBV11-2 with TRBJ2-1; TRBD1 matches at 10 bases. The CDR3 has 15 residues. Losses at the gene ends were 2 bases for V and 7 bases for J; bases not matched to a gene: 5. CDR1 SGHAT and CDR2 FQNNGV come from the germline V gene.

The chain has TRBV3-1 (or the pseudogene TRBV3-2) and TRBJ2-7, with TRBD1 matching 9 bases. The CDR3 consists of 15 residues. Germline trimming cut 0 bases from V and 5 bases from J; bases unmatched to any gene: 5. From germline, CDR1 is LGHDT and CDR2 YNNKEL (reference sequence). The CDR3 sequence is CASSQEGQGTHEQYF. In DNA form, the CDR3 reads TGTGCCAGCAGCCAAGAAGGACAGGGGACCCACGAGCAGTACTTC.

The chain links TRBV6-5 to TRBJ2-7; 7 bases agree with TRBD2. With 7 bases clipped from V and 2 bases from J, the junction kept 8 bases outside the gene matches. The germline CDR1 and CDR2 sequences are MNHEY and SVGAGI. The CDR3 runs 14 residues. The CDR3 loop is CASMPGAGTYEQYF. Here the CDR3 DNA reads TGTGCCAGCATGCCGGGAGCGGGAACCTACGAGCAGTACTTC.

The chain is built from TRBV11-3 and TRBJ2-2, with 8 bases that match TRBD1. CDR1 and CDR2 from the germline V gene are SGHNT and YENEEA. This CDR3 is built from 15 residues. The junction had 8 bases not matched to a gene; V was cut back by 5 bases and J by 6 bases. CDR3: CASSASTGAAGELFF. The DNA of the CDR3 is TGTGCCAGCAGCGCCTCGACAGGGGCGGCCGGGGAGCTGTTTTTT. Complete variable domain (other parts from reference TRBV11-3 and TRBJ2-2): EAGVVQSPRYKIIEKKQPVAFWCNPISGHNTLYWYLQNLGQGPELLIRYENEEAVDDSQLPKDRFSAERLKGVDSTLKIQPAELGDSAVYLCASSASTGAAGELFFGEGSRLTVL.

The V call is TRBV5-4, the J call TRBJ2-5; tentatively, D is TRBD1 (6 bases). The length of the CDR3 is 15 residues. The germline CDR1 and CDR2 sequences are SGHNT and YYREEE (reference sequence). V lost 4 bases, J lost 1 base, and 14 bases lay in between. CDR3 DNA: TGTGCCAGCAGCCCCGAAACAGGGCTCCAAGAGACCCAGTACTTC. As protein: CASSPETGLQETQYF. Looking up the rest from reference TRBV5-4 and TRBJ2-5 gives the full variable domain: ETGVTQSPTHLIKTRGQQVTLRCSSQSGHNTVSWYQQALGQGPQFIFQYYREEENGRGNFPPRFSGLQFPNYSSELNVNALELDDSALYLCASSPETGLQETQYFGPGTRLLVL.

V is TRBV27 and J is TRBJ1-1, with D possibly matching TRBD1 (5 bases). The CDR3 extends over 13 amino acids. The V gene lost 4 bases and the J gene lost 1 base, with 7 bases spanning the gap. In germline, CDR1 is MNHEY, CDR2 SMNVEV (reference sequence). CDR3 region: CASSWGGNTEAFF. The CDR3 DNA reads TGTGCCAGCAGTTGGGGGGGGAACACTGAAGCTTTCTTT.